These 16 T cell receptor beta chains share one sample of origin, sequenced in a study of T cells after yellow fever vaccination. Using its own MiXCR run on the 5' RACE reads, TCRdb lists one record per CDR3 protein. Among 300,000 to 350,000 distinct CDR3 sequences listed, approximately 4% were seen once. This specimen was PBMCs, taken 5 days after the yellow fever booster vaccination. These receptors all come from a man aged 18 to 29 who received the YFV17D yellow fever vaccine.

This clonotype was seen many times. The CDR3 sequence: CASSYRDPEAGGYEQYV. As DNA, the CDR3 is TGTGCCAGCAGTTACAGGGACCCGGAGGCCGGAGGCTACGAGCAGTACGTC. The J gene is TRBJ2-7, the V gene TRBV6-5; D possibly matches TRBD1 or TRBD2 (5 bases each). The CDR3 has 17 residues. CDR1 is MNHEY and CDR2 is SVGAGI in the germline V gene. With 2 bases removed from V and 3 bases from J, the gap between germline ends came to 20 bases.

V and J are TRBV6-5 and TRBJ1-5, with D possibly matching TRBD1 (5 bases). V lost 11 bases and J 0 bases, leaving 20 bases between the germline ends. Germline CDR1 reads MNHEY; CDR2 reads SVGAGI. The CDR3 has 16 residues. CDR3 in DNA: TGTGCCTCTATGTCCGGGGGACCGGGTAGCAATCAGCCCCAGCATTTT. It codes for CASMSGGPGSNQPQHF.

The chain carries TRBV7-6 and TRBJ2-7, with unresolved D. The germline gives CDR1 SGHVS, CDR2 FNYEAQ. The ends were cut back, 1 base at V and 6 bases at J, with 7 bases in the middle. CDR3 length: 12 residues. The CDR3 bases are TGTGCCAGCAGCTTAGTGAGTCGCGAGCAGTACTTC. Protein sequence: CASSLVSREQYF.

The chain is built from TRBV7-9 and TRBJ2-1; no reliable D call. From germline, CDR1 is SEHNR and CDR2 FQNEAQ (reference sequence). The germline V and J ends were trimmed by 5 bases and 3 bases, with 11 bases remaining between them. The CDR3 has 14 residues. The CDR3 DNA reads as TGTGCCAGCAGCCGCCCGGACCTCTACAATGAGCAGTTCTTC. This sequence encodes CASSRPDLYNEQFF.

There are many counts of this clonotype. This chain uses TRBV5-1 with TRBJ2-1; TRBD1 matches at 7 bases. The J segment lost 6 bases and the V segment lost 4 bases, leaving 7 bases of the junction unmatched. The CDR3 length is 14 residues. CDR1 SGHRS and CDR2 YFSETQ come from the germline V gene. The CDR3 sequence: CASSPGTETNEQFF. The CDR3, as DNA: TGCGCCAGCAGCCCTGGGACAGAAACCAATGAGCAGTTCTTC.

This clonotype was detected a few times. The chain recombines TRBV5-1 with TRBJ1-1; no definite D call. Germline-derived CDR1 and CDR2 are SGHRS and YFSETQ. The CDR3 runs to 12 residues. V was trimmed by 4 bases and J by 3 bases, leaving 7 bases between them. In DNA, the CDR3 is TGCGCCAGCAGCAAGATTGACACTGAAGCTTTCTTT. Encoded protein: CASSKIDTEAFF.

The chain has TRBV18 and TRBJ2-7, with 7 bases lining up with TRBD2. The junction had 6 bases not matched to a gene; V was cut back by 3 bases and J by 7 bases. Germline-derived CDR1 and CDR2 are KGHSH and LQKENI. The CDR3 contains 13 residues. CDR3 loop: CASSPGAGWEQYF. In DNA form, the CDR3 reads TGTGCCAGCTCACCGGGAGCGGGATGGGAGCAGTACTTC.

This clonotype occurred many times. The gene calls are TRBV24-1 and TRBJ1-1; no clear D gene. CDR1 and CDR2 from the germline V gene are KGHDR and SFDVKD. The CDR3 spans 12 residues. Trimming left V 3 bases short and J 0 bases short, with 1 base between. DNA for the CDR3: TGTGCCACCAGTGATGTGAACACTGAAGCTTTCTTT. As protein: CATSDVNTEAFF.

This clonotype appeared a few times. The chain joins TRBV20-1 to TRBJ2-7; 7 nucleotides agree with TRBD1. Germline trimming cut 6 bases from V and 0 bases from J; bases unmatched to any gene: 11. CDR1 DFQATT and CDR2 SNEGSKA come from the germline V gene (reference sequence). The CDR3 runs to 15 residues. The CDR3 nucleotides are TGCAGTGCGAGCGGACAGGCTCTTTACTCCTACGAGCAGTACTTC. The encoded protein is CSASGQALYSYEQYF.

In its sample, this clonotype was seen a few times. The chain employs TRBV20-1 and TRBJ2-1; D remains ambiguous. Germline CDR1 is DFQATT and CDR2 is SNEGSKA (reference sequence). Trimming removed 7 bases from V and 6 bases from J, with 10 bases in between. CDR3 length: 11 amino acids. DNA of the CDR3: TGCAGTGTCTTACTCGTCAATGAGCAGTTCTTC. Translated: CSVLLVNEQFF.

This clonotype was detected many times. The chain joins TRBV4-2 to TRBJ1-4; D remains unclear. Germline loops: CDR1 LGHNA, CDR2 YNFKEQ. The CDR3 has 13 residues. Deletions cut 1 base from V and 7 bases from J, with 7 bases between. CDR3 loop: CASSQGETEKLFF. The CDR3 bases are TGTGCCAGCAGCCAAGGAGAGACTGAAAAACTGTTTTTT.

This clonotype showed up many times. The genes are TRBV9 and TRBJ2-3, with 8 bases identical to TRBD2. Germline CDR1 reads SGDLS; CDR2 reads YYNGEE. Trimming at V came to 0 bases and at J to 1 base, leaving 4 bases not matched to a gene. The CDR3 sequence is 16 residues long. The DNA for the CDR3 is TGTGCCAGCAGCGTAGTCGGTAGCGGGGGCACAGATACGCAGTATTTT. This translates into CASSVVGSGGTDTQYF.

The chain combines TRBV3-1 with TRBJ2-1; 7 bases are a match to TRBD2. The CDR3 is 18 residues long. Germline trimming cut 1 base from V and 2 bases from J; bases unmatched to any gene: 11. Germline CDR1 LGHDT, CDR2 YNNKEL (reference sequence). The CDR3 DNA follows: TGTGCCAGCAGCCAAGCCCAGGGAGGGGACGTAGCCTACAATGAGCAGTTCTTC. Its protein product is CASSQAQGGDVAYNEQFF.

In this sample, this clonotype turned up a few times. This chain uses TRBV5-1 with TRBJ2-5; D is unresolved. Germline V gene sequence: CDR1 SGHRS, CDR2 YFSETQ. The CDR3 runs 13 residues. Trimming took off 4 bases at V and 3 bases at J, with 10 bases between the two ends. The CDR3 region is CASSGPGEETQYF. The CDR3, as DNA: TGCGCCAGCAGCGGTCCGGGCGAAGAGACCCAGTACTTC.

This clonotype has more than one count but fewer than ten. This rearrangement joins TRBV4-1 to TRBJ1-1; D ambiguous. The V end lost 2 bases, the J end lost 3 bases, and 10 bases lay between the germline ends. The CDR3 loop spans 14 amino acids. Per germline, CDR1 MGHRA and CDR2 YSYEKL. The CDR3 sequence is CASSQLEGYTEAFF. For the CDR3, the DNA is TGCGCCAGCAGCCAACTTGAGGGCTACACTGAAGCTTTCTTT.

The table lists this clonotype with many counts. The rearrangement links TRBV11-2 to TRBJ2-1; D uncertain. The V gene lost 5 bases and the J gene lost 4 bases, with 9 bases spanning the gap. This CDR3 is built from 13 residues. Germline assignment: CDR1 SGHAT and CDR2 FQNNGV. CDR3 bases: TGTGCCAGCAGCGGGCGAACATACAATGAGCAGTTCTTC. This translates into CASSGRTYNEQFF. Full variable domain (outside the CDR3, taken from reference TRBV11-2 and TRBJ2-1): EAGVAQSPRYKIIEKRQSVAFWCNPISGHATLYWYQQILGQGPKLLIQFQNNGVVDDSQLPKDRFSAERLKGVDSTLKIQPAKLEDSAVYLCASSGRTYNEQFFGPGTRLTVL.